Here is one T cell receptor beta chain with its context. The antigen remains undetermined. The CDR3 is made up of 15 amino acids. Germline-derived CDR1 and CDR2 are ENHRY and SYGVKD. Trimming removed 4 bases from V and 1 base from J; junction bases left unmatched: 4. This entry comes from a study of T-cell memory formation after mild COVID-19. TCRdb analysed the 5' RACE reads with MiXCR anew, one entry per CDR3 protein. Of roughly 300,000 distinct CDR3 sequences listed, roughly 13% are singletons. Study conclusions and caveats: Specificity for SARS-CoV-2 was not confirmed among the second-wave clones peaking on day 37.

Sequenced: PBMCs or a T cell subset sorted from them (not recorded which). V usage is TRBV10-3 and J usage is TRBJ2-3; TRBD2 matches at 8 bases. The clonotype originates from a man aged 18-30 years who had mild COVID-19 (a few samples of this study predate the infection). Cell type and time point are not known. The CDR3 is CAISGIGGGTDTQYF. The CDR3 DNA sequence: TGTGCCATCAGTGGGATCGGGGGGGGCACAGATACGCAGTATTTT.